Each of the 5 T cell receptor beta chains below was sequenced from the same sample in a study of identifying expanded T cells in peripheral blood. TCRdb keeps only in-frame clones here, not all; method: immunoSEQ multiplex PCR. In the table there are tens of thousands of clones, about 91% of which are singletons. Sequenced material: blood. The receptors stem from a person aged 18 to 70 in good health.

This sequence joins TRBV6-5 and TRBJ1-1; D is perhaps TRBD1 (5 bases). The CDR3 is 12 amino acids. From germline, CDR1 is MNHEY and CDR2 SVGAGI. With 6 bases removed from V and 1 base from J, the gap between germline ends came to 6 bases. In DNA, the CDR3 is TGTGCCAGCAGAACAGGGAACACTGAAGCTTTCTTT. Translating gives CASRTGNTEAFF.

As regards this clone: The same CDR3 is also encoded by other DNA sequences in this sample. The genes are TRBV18 and TRBJ2-3; D uncertain. Per germline, CDR1 KGHSH and CDR2 LQKENI. V was pared by 2 bases and J by 0 bases, with 0 bases between. The CDR3 contains 12 residues. The CDR3 region is CASSPSTDTQYF. CDR3 coding DNA: TGTGCCAGCTCACCAAGCACAGATACGCAGTATTTT.

The chain uses TRBV5-3 and TRBJ1-4; 7 positions match TRBD1. TRBV5-3 is assigned to the ORF class and has an uncertain function. The CDR3 is made up of 15 amino acids. The trim removed 2 bases at V and 13 bases at J, leaving 14 bases unmatched. The CDR3 DNA sequence: TGTGCCAGAAGCTTAGTCGGACAGGCGGAGCGAATACTGTTTTTT. It specifies CARSLVGQAERILFF.

The CDR3, as DNA: TGTGCCAGCAGTCAGCCTCGGGAACAGGGGTTAAGGTGGCCCCAGCATTTT. Its protein is CASSQPREQGLRWPQHF. The V gene is TRBV28, the J gene TRBJ1-5; 7 bases line up with TRBD1. The CDR3 length is 17 residues. J was trimmed by 9 bases and V by 5 bases; bases with no gene match: 19. Germline V lookup: CDR1 MDHEN, CDR2 SYDVKM.

The chain uses TRBV11-2 and TRBJ2-3; unclear D gene. CDR1 and CDR2 (germline): SGHAT, FQNNGV. The CDR3 runs to 14 residues. V lost 1 base and J lost 0, with 5 bases in between. CDR3 sequence (DNA): TGTGCCAGCAGCTTAGGCGTAAGCACAGATACGCAGTATTTT. It is translated as CASSLGVSTDTQYF.